The sequence of this T cell receptor beta chain was determined in a study of blood T cells in healthy people across ages. Overall study findings and caveats: It was the long-lived donors that had more naive CD4+ cells and higher diversity than aged donors. The donors' CMV status was not determined, possibly confounding changes in expanded clonotypes.

Notes on this clonotype: As yet, its antigen is unknown.

The donors, healthy Caucasians from Russia, were aged about 6 to 95. A second PCR of 7 to 11 cycles used a sample-barcoded 5' primer and a J-beta primer mix. TCRdb analysed the 5' RACE reads with MiXCR anew, one entry per CDR3 protein. Among 1 million or so distinct CDR3 sequences, 25% were seen once, and the ten largest hold less than 0.75%. V lost 6 bases to trimming and J lost 2 bases; unmatched junction nucleotides: 7. The CDR3 has 16 residues. The germline V gene has CDR1 MDHEN and CDR2 SYDVKM. Another study also made use of these data, one on T cells of mothers and their children.

This receptor was obtained from a girl aged 2 to 10 in good health. Source material: blood. This chain links TRBV28 with TRBJ2-4, with 10 bases matching TRBD2. CDR3 sequence: CASSSLAGVSKNIQYF. The CDR3, as DNA: TGTGCCAGCAGCTCCCTAGCGGGAGTCTCCAAAAACATTCAGTACTTC.